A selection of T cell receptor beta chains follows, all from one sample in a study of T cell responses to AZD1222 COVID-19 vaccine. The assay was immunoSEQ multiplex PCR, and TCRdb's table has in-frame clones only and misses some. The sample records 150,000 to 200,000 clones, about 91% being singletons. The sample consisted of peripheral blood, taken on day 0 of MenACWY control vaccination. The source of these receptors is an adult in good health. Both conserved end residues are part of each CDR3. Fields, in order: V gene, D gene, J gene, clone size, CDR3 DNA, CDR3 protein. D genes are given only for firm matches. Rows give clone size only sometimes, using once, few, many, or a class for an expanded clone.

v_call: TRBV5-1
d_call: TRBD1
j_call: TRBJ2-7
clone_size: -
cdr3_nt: TGCGCCAGCCGGAGCTTGGTGGGACAGGGTTTTGGGCAGTACTTC
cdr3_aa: CASRSLVGQGFGQYF

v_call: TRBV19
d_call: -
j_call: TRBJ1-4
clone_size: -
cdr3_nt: TGTGCCAGTATGAGTGGAGGCAATGAAAAACTGTTTTTT
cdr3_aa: CASMSGGNEKLFF

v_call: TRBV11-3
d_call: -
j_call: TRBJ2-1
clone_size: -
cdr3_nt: TGTGCCAGCAGCCCTGGAGTCTCCGCCTACAATGAGCAGTTCTTC
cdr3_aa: CASSPGVSAYNEQFF

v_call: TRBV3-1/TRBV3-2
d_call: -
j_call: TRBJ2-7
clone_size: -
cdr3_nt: TGTGCCAGCAGCCAGGCCTACTTAGCGGAGCGGAGGGAGCAGTACTTC
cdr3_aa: CASSQAYLAERREQYF

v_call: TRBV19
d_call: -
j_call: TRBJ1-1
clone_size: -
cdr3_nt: TGTGCCAGTTTAGGGCGGGGGCCGAACACTGAAGCTTTCTTT
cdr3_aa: CASLGRGPNTEAFF

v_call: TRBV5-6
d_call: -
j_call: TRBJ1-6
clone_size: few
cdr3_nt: TGTGCCAGCAGATGGTTAGCAGCAAATTCACCCCTCCACTTT
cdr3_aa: CASRWLAANSPLHF

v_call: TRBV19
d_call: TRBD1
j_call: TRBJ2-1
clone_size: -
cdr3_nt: TGTGCCAGTAGCCGGGACAGGTACAATGAGCAGTTCTTC
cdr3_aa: CASSRDRYNEQFF

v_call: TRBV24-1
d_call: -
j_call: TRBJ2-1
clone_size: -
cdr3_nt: TGTGCCACCAGTGATACAGGGGTAGTAGCGGGACTTTACAATGAGCAGTTCTTC
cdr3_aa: CATSDTGVVAGLYNEQFF

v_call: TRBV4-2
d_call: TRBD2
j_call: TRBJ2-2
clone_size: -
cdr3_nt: TGTGCCAGCAGCCAAGATCAGCGGCGAGCGGGAGGATCCGGGGAGCTGTTTTTT
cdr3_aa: CASSQDQRRAGGSGELFF

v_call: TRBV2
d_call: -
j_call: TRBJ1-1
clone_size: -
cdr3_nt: TGTGCCAGCGGTGGAGGTAGCCCGCTGAACACTGAAGCTTTCTTT
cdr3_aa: CASGGGSPLNTEAFF

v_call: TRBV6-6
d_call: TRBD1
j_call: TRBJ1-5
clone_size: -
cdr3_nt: TGTGCCAGCAGTGACAGGGCTCCTAGCAATCAGCCCCAGCATTTT
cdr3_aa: CASSDRAPSNQPQHF

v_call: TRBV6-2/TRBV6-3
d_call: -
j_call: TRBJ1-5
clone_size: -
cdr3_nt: TGTGCCAGCAGTCCCTCGCGGCCGCACATCGGCAATCAGCCCCAGCATTTT
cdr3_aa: CASSPSRPHIGNQPQHF

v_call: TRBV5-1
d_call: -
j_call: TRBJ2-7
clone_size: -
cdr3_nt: TGCGCCAGCAGCTTTAAGGGGGTCCTCTCCTACGAGCAGTACTTC
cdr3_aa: CASSFKGVLSYEQYF

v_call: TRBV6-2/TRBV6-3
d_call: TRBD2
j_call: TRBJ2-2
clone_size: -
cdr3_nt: TGTGCCAGCAGTTTGCTAGCGGGGAACACCGGGGAGCTGTTTTTT
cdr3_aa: CASSLLAGNTGELFF

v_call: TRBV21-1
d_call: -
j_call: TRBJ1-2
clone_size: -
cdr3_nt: TGTGCCAGCAGCTCCATGGGACAGCCTTTTAACTATGGCTACACCTTC
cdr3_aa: CASSSMGQPFNYGYTF

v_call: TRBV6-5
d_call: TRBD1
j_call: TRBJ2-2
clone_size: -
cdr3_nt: TGTGCCAGCAGTTCCTCGACAGGGGGTAACACCGGGGAGCTGTTTTTT
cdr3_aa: CASSSSTGGNTGELFF

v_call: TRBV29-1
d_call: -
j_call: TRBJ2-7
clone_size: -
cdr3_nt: TGCAGCGCCATTATGGTCGGGGCGCAATTTTCCTACGAGCAGTACTTC
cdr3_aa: CSAIMVGAQFSYEQYF

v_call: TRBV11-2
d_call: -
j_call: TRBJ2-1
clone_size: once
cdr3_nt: TGTGCCAGCAGCCCCCTCCACAGTGACTCCTACAATGAGCAGTTCTTC
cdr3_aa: CASSPLHSDSYNEQFF

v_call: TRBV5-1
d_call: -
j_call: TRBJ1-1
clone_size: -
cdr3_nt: TGCGCCAGCAGCTTGGACAGGTCGAACACTGAAGCTTTCTTT
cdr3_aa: CASSLDRSNTEAFF

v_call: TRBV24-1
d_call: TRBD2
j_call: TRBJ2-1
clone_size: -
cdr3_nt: TGTGCCACCAGTGAACTAGCGGCAACCTACAATGAGCAGTTCTTC
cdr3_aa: CATSELAATYNEQFF

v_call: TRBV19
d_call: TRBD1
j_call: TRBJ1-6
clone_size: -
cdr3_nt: TGTGCCAGTAGCTACGGACAGGAGGGCTCACCCCTCCACTTT
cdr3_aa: CASSYGQEGSPLHF

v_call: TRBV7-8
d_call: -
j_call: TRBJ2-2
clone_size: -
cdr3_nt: TGTGCCAGCAGTATAGTAACGGGACCCCCCGGGGAGCTGTTTTTT
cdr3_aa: CASSIVTGPPGELFF